The 5 T cell receptor beta chains below all came from one sample that was sequenced in a study of blood T cells in healthy people across ages. Through a sample-barcoded 5' primer and a J-beta primer mix, a second PCR was run for about 7 to 12 cycles. A single record per CDR3 protein comes from TCRdb applying MiXCR to the 5' RACE reads. The sample lists 1.5 million to 2 million distinct CDR3 sequences; about two fifths were seen once. Sequencing was done on a sample of blood. Receptors were obtained from a human donor in good health.

V gene TRBV29-1 combines with J gene TRBJ2-3; 8 bases fit TRBD1. CDR1 and CDR2 (germline): SQVTM, ANQGSEA. The CDR3 is 12 residues long. J lost 4 bases, V lost 6 bases, and 3 bases had no gene match. In DNA, the CDR3 is TGCAGCGTCCCACAGGGGGCAGATACGCAGTATTTT. Translating it yields CSVPQGADTQYF.

The chain links TRBV6-1 to TRBJ2-4; D gene uncertain. V shed 7 bases and J shed 2 bases, with 9 bases lying between them. Germline assignment: CDR1 MNHNS and CDR2 SASEGT. This CDR3 has 13 amino acids. The DNA of the CDR3 is TGTGCCAGCAACGAGGACCCCAAAAACATTCAGTACTTC. This translates into CASNEDPKNIQYF.

The CDR3 nucleotides are TGCAGTGCTAGAGATCCTCCAGCAGGGTCAGCTCGAGGCTACACCTTC. Its translation: CSARDPPAGSARGYTF. The chain joins TRBV20-1 to TRBJ1-2; perhaps TRBD1 as D (5 bases). The V and J ends lost 0 bases and 8 bases respectively, with 22 bases between them. There are 16 residues in the CDR3. The germline CDR1 and CDR2 sequences are DFQATT and SNEGSKA (reference sequence).

The rearrangement links TRBV20-1 to TRBJ2-1; 9 bases are a match to TRBD2. Losses at the gene ends were 2 bases for V and 4 bases for J; bases not matched to a gene: 6. This CDR3 has 15 amino acids. CDR1 is DFQATT and CDR2 is SNEGSKA in the germline V gene (reference sequence). The CDR3 DNA follows: TGCAGTGCTAGACCGGGACTAGCAGGGTACAATGAGCAGTTCTTC. Residues: CSARPGLAGYNEQFF.

V gene TRBV29-1 combines with J gene TRBJ2-3; D is undetermined. The V gene lost 4 bases and the J gene lost 4 bases, with 12 bases spanning the gap. This CDR3 contains 13 residues. Germline CDR1 SQVTM, CDR2 ANQGSEA. CDR3 protein: CSVGLRTADTQYF. DNA for the CDR3: TGCAGCGTTGGTTTGAGGACCGCAGATACGCAGTATTTT.